These T cell receptor beta chains were read from a single sample in a study of metastatic and nonmetastatic thyroid tumors. Using MiXCR, TCRdb reanalyzed the PCR reads. The table includes roughly 21,000 clones, roughly 27% detected once. The material sequenced was tumor tissue. The receptors were gathered from a male donor with papillary thyroid cancer or a benign thyroid nodule (not recorded which). Some clones in this sample may be carry-over from other donors' samples. CDR3s include the opening cysteine and the closing phenylalanine or tryptophan. D genes are given only for firm matches. The listing skips clone size in some rows; elsewhere it reads once, few, many or a size class.

CDR3 protein: CSARDPLAGSSYEQYF; CDR3 DNA: TGCAGTGCTAGAGATCCGCTAGCGGGGTCCTCCTACGAGCAGTACTTC; clone size: .; V gene: TRBV20-1; D gene: TRBD2; J gene: TRBJ2-7
CDR3 protein: CSVPGDYEQFF; CDR3 DNA: TGCAGCGTCCCGGGAGACTATGAGCAGTTCTTC; clone size: many; V gene: TRBV29-1; D gene: .; J gene: TRBJ2-1
CDR3 protein: CASSLMTSVGDTQYF; CDR3 DNA: TGTGCCAGCAGCTTGATGACTAGCGTGGGAGATACGCAGTATTTT; clone size: .; V gene: TRBV7-2; D gene: TRBD2; J gene: TRBJ2-3
CDR3 protein: CSPGTSDYF; CDR3 DNA: TGCAGTCCCGGGACTAGCGACTACTTC; clone size: .; V gene: TRBV20-1; D gene: TRBD2; J gene: TRBJ2-5
CDR3 protein: CASSPGLAGLETQYF; CDR3 DNA: TGTGCCAGCAGCCCAGGACTAGCGGGACTAGAGACCCAGTACTTC; clone size: many; V gene: TRBV7-9; D gene: TRBD2; J gene: TRBJ2-5
CDR3 protein: CASSWAGNTEAFF; CDR3 DNA: TGCGCCAGCAGCTGGGCCGGGAACACTGAAGCTTTCTTT; clone size: .; V gene: TRBV5-1; D gene: .; J gene: TRBJ1-1
CDR3 protein: CASSPPLGGVYYEQYF; CDR3 DNA: TGTGCCAGCTCACCTCCCCTCGGAGGCGTATACTACGAGCAGTACTTC; clone size: .; V gene: TRBV18; D gene: .; J gene: TRBJ2-7
CDR3 protein: CASSLDRAQETKYF; CDR3 DNA: TGTGCCAGCAGTCTTGACAGGGCTCAAGAGACCAAGTACTTC; clone size: few; V gene: TRBV2; D gene: TRBD1; J gene: TRBJ2-5
CDR3 protein: CASSYLRGDTEAFF; CDR3 DNA: TGTGCCAGCAGTTACCTCCGGGGGGACACTGAAGCTTTCTTT; clone size: .; V gene: TRBV6-5; D gene: .; J gene: TRBJ1-1
CDR3 protein: CSASEASGSDTQYF; CDR3 DNA: TGCAGTGCTAGCGAGGCTAGCGGGAGCGATACGCAGTATTTT; clone size: many; V gene: TRBV20-1; D gene: TRBD2; J gene: TRBJ2-3
CDR3 protein: CASSFVGQREGNEQFF; CDR3 DNA: TGTGCCAGCAGTTTCGTGGGCCAGCGGGAGGGTAATGAGCAGTTCTTC; clone size: .; V gene: TRBV27; D gene: TRBD2; J gene: TRBJ2-1
CDR3 protein: CASSLESGNYEQYF; CDR3 DNA: TGCGCCAGCAGCTTGGAAAGCGGTAACTACGAGCAGTACTTC; clone size: many; V gene: TRBV5-1; D gene: .; J gene: TRBJ2-7
CDR3 protein: CAIQPRLGRTANYGYTF; CDR3 DNA: TGTGCCATCCAGCCACGCCTAGGCAGGACTGCTAACTATGGCTACACCTTC; clone size: many; V gene: TRBV2; D gene: .; J gene: TRBJ1-2
CDR3 protein: CASSLVAGAGAYEQYF; CDR3 DNA: TGTGCCAGCAGCTTAGTTGCCGGGGCAGGGGCCTACGAGCAGTACTTC; clone size: medium-sized; V gene: TRBV11-2; D gene: .; J gene: TRBJ2-7
CDR3 protein: CASSLEGPGNTIYF; CDR3 DNA: TGCGCCAGCAGCTTGGAGGGTCCCGGAAACACCATATATTTT; clone size: medium-sized; V gene: TRBV5-1; D gene: .; J gene: TRBJ1-3
CDR3 protein: CASSWPGQGNYEQYF; CDR3 DNA: TGTGCCAGCAGCTGGCCGGGACAGGGGAACTACGAGCAGTACTTC; clone size: many; V gene: TRBV6-1; D gene: TRBD1; J gene: TRBJ2-7
CDR3 protein: CASSLGGGRTGWMNTEAFF; CDR3 DNA: TGCGCCAGCAGCTTGGGCGGGGGACGGACAGGCTGGATGAACACTGAAGCTTTCTTT; clone size: .; V gene: TRBV5-1; D gene: TRBD1; J gene: TRBJ1-1
CDR3 protein: CASSRRDLLTTQYF; CDR3 DNA: TGTGCCAGCAGTCGACGGGACTTGCTGACTACGCAGTATTTT; clone size: medium-sized; V gene: TRBV27; D gene: .; J gene: TRBJ2-3
CDR3 protein: CASSLSGSNQPQHF; CDR3 DNA: TGTGCCAGCAGTTTAAGCGGTAGCAATCAGCCCCAGCATTTT; clone size: few; V gene: TRBV28; D gene: .; J gene: TRBJ1-5
CDR3 protein: CASSLQGEWSPLHF; CDR3 DNA: TGTGCCAGCAGTTTACAAGGGGAATGGTCACCCCTCCACTTT; clone size: .; V gene: TRBV27; D gene: .; J gene: TRBJ1-6
CDR3 protein: CASSLPLAGANVLTF; CDR3 DNA: TGTGCCAGCAGTTTACCCCTTGCAGGGGCCAACGTCCTGACTTTC; clone size: many; V gene: TRBV7-2; D gene: .; J gene: TRBJ2-6
CDR3 protein: CSARDEMGRSYNEQFF; CDR3 DNA: TGCAGTGCTAGAGATGAGATGGGAAGGTCCTACAATGAGCAGTTCTTC; clone size: .; V gene: TRBV20-1; D gene: .; J gene: TRBJ2-1
CDR3 protein: CASSVGFSGREQFF; CDR3 DNA: TGTGCCAGCAGCGTAGGTTTTAGCGGGAGGGAGCAGTTCTTC; clone size: .; V gene: TRBV9; D gene: TRBD2; J gene: TRBJ2-1
CDR3 protein: CASSLGPRDSGYTF; CDR3 DNA: TGCGCCAGCAGCTTGGGACCCCGGGACAGTGGCTACACCTTC; clone size: .; V gene: TRBV5-1; D gene: TRBD1; J gene: TRBJ1-2
CDR3 protein: CASSSGSRTTRNEQFF; CDR3 DNA: TGTGCCAGCAGTTCCGGATCTAGGACGACCCGTAATGAGCAGTTCTTC; clone size: .; V gene: TRBV28; D gene: .; J gene: TRBJ2-1
CDR3 protein: CASSLTGWYEQYF; CDR3 DNA: TGTGCCAGCAGTTTGACAGGGTGGTACGAGCAGTACTTC; clone size: .; V gene: TRBV12-3/TRBV12-4; D gene: TRBD1; J gene: TRBJ2-7
CDR3 protein: CASSESTSGNTIYF; CDR3 DNA: TGTGCCAGCAGTGAGTCCACCTCTGGAAACACCATATATTTT; clone size: few; V gene: TRBV2; D gene: .; J gene: TRBJ1-3
CDR3 protein: CASSIWNSPLHF; CDR3 DNA: TGTGCCAGCAGTATTTGGAATTCACCCCTCCACTTT; clone size: .; V gene: TRBV6-2/TRBV6-3; D gene: .; J gene: TRBJ1-6
CDR3 protein: CASSLSGGSGGYTF; CDR3 DNA: TGTGCCAGCAGTTTATCGGGGGGTAGTGGTGGCTACACCTTC; clone size: few; V gene: TRBV28; D gene: .; J gene: TRBJ1-2
CDR3 protein: CASSRMVEQYF; CDR3 DNA: TGTGCCAGCAGCCGTATGGTCGAGCAGTACTTC; clone size: few; V gene: TRBV6-2/TRBV6-3; D gene: .; J gene: TRBJ2-7
CDR3 protein: CASSPDSAYEQYF; CDR3 DNA: TGTGCCAGCTCACCCGACAGCGCCTACGAGCAGTACTTC; clone size: .; V gene: TRBV18; D gene: .; J gene: TRBJ2-7
CDR3 protein: CASSGPDREDTQYF; CDR3 DNA: TGTGCCAGCAGCGGTCCTGACAGGGAAGATACGCAGTATTTT; clone size: .; V gene: TRBV9; D gene: TRBD1; J gene: TRBJ2-3
CDR3 protein: CASSSNRQGAQEKLFF; CDR3 DNA: TGTGCCAGCAGCTCCAATCGACAGGGGGCCCAGGAAAAACTGTTTTTT; clone size: many; V gene: TRBV7-8; D gene: TRBD1; J gene: TRBJ1-4